Each of the 21 T cell receptor beta chains below was sequenced from the same sample in a study of shared clonotypes between healthy human individuals. CD8 cells regarded as naive lacked CD45RO, were positively chosen for CCR7, and omitted terminally differentiated effector memory CD45RA+ cells. Assay: immunoSEQ multiplex PCR; the TCRdb copy retains only in-frame clones and omits some. The table records millions of clones, 85% to 95% of them present only once. The sequencing sample was made of naive CD8+ T cells from PBMCs. These receptors came from a man between 18 and 35 years old in good health. Some clones in this sample may be carry-over from other donors' samples.

This sequence joins TRBV6-1 and TRBJ2-2; D gene ambiguous. This CDR3 is 13 amino acids long. The germline V gene has CDR1 MNHNS and CDR2 SASEGT. V gave up 7 bases and J gave up 1 base, with 7 bases separating them. The CDR3 DNA follows: TGTGCCAGCACCCTGCGGAACACCGGGGAGCTGTTTTTT. It yields the protein CASTLRNTGELFF.

This chain connects TRBV5-1 to TRBJ2-5, with D tentatively TRBD1 (6 bases). This CDR3 spans 14 amino acids. Trimming removed 1 base from V and 3 bases from J, with 10 bases in between. The germline V gene has CDR1 SGHRS and CDR2 YFSETQ. The CDR3 DNA is TGCGCCAGCAGCTTGAACAGGGTGAAAGAGACCCAGTACTTC. Protein: CASSLNRVKETQYF.

This clone was detected only once. V usage is TRBV7-3 and J usage is TRBJ2-1; 7 bases map to TRBD2. CDR1 SGHTA and CDR2 FQGTGA come from the germline V gene. V lost 2 bases to trimming and J lost 5 bases; unmatched junction nucleotides: 3. This CDR3 is built from 14 residues. CDR3 loop: CASSLLADDNEQFF. The CDR3 coding sequence is TGTGCCAGCAGCTTACTAGCGGATGACAATGAGCAGTTCTTC.

This clone appeared once. CDR3 in amino acids: CASSPATSGIYEQYF. The DNA of the CDR3 is TGTGCCAGCAGTCCAGCGACTAGCGGGATTTACGAGCAGTACTTC. The chain is built from TRBV27 and TRBJ2-7; 11 nucleotides agree with TRBD2. Germline V gives CDR1 MNHEY, CDR2 SMNVEV (reference sequence). With 5 bases clipped from V and 4 bases from J, the junction kept 7 bases outside the gene matches. There are 15 residues in the CDR3.

For this clone: Being one base from a much bigger clone, this may be a read error. Other DNA sequences within the sample encode an identical CDR3. CDR3 in amino acids: CASSLDQPQHF. The DNA of the CDR3 is TGTGCCAGCAGTTTAGATCAGCCCCAGCATTTT. This chain links TRBV28 with TRBJ1-5; D is unclear. The germline CDR1 and CDR2 sequences are MDHEN and SYDVKM. The V end was cut by 2 bases, the J end by 5 bases, with 1 base between. CDR3 length: 11 amino acids.

The chain links TRBV9 to TRBJ1-2, with D possibly being TRBD1 (5 bases). The CDR3 has 13 residues. The V gene lost 3 bases and the J gene lost 4 bases, with 10 bases spanning the gap. Germline V gives CDR1 SGDLS, CDR2 YYNGEE. The CDR3, as DNA: TGTGCCAGCAGCGCGACAGATTTCTATGGCTACACCTTC. This translates into CASSATDFYGYTF.

Comments on this clone: The same CDR3 can be traced to other DNA sequences in this sample. The chain links TRBV27 to TRBJ1-4; TRBD1 matches 9 bases. There are 14 residues in the CDR3. CDR1 and CDR2 (germline): MNHEY, SMNVEV (reference sequence). The ends lost 6 bases at V and 7 bases at J; junction bases unmatched: 6. CDR3 in amino acids: CASRLTGGGEKLFF. CDR3 nucleotide sequence: TGTGCCAGCAGGCTGACAGGGGGAGGTGAAAAACTGTTTTTT.

The rearrangement uses TRBV30 and TRBJ1-2; D not resolved. The germline V gene encodes CDR1 GTSNPN and CDR2 SVGIG (reference sequence). CDR3 length: 13 residues. With 1 base removed from V and 5 bases from J, the gap between germline ends came to 11 bases. The DNA of the CDR3 is TGTGCCTGGAGTGACGGCAGTACTTATGGCTACACCTTC. As protein: CAWSDGSTYGYTF.

This chain connects TRBV29-1 to TRBJ1-5; D is perhaps TRBD1 (6 bases). CDR1 is SQVTM, CDR2 ANQGSEA, per germline. V was clipped by 5 bases and J by 8 bases, with 22 bases between them. CDR3 length equals 15 residues. CDR3 region: CSVRLSGDVGKPQHF. DNA of the CDR3: TGCAGCGTTAGGTTGTCAGGGGACGTGGGTAAGCCCCAGCATTTT.

The J gene is TRBJ2-3, the V gene TRBV13; 7 nucleotides align to TRBD2. Germline V CDR1 and CDR2: PRHDT, FYEKMQ (reference sequence). The junction had 4 bases not matched to a gene; V was cut back by 1 base and J by 0 bases. The CDR3 contains 16 residues. CDR3 sequence: CASSLDGGGSTDTQYF. CDR3 in DNA: TGTGCCAGCAGCTTAGATGGCGGGGGTAGCACAGATACGCAGTATTTT. Drawing the rest from reference TRBV13 and TRBJ2-3, the complete variable domain is AAGVIQSPRHLIKEKRETATLKCYPIPRHDTVYWYQQGPGQDPQFLISFYEKMQSDKGSIPDRFSAQQFSDYHSELNMSSLELGDSALYFCASSLDGGGSTDTQYFGPGTRLTVL.

This CDR3 is CASSLGGHTGELFF. For the CDR3, the DNA is TGTGCCAGCAGTTTAGGGGGCCACACCGGGGAGCTGTTTTTT. V and J are TRBV28 and TRBJ2-2, with D perhaps TRBD1 (6 bases). CDR3 length: 14 amino acids. Trimming removed 2 bases at V and 3 bases at J, with 7 bases between. Germline values: CDR1 MDHEN, CDR2 SYDVKM.

A note on this clone: Other DNA sequences of this sample code for an identical CDR3. The rearrangement links TRBV27 to TRBJ1-4; the match to TRBD1 covers 10 bases. The germline CDR1 and CDR2 sequences are MNHEY and SMNVEV (reference sequence). The CDR3 consists of 16 residues. Losses at the gene ends were 0 bases for V and 6 bases for J; bases not matched to a gene: 4. The CDR3, as DNA: TGTGCCAGCAGTTTATCTGCCGGGACAGGGGATGAAAAACTGTTTTTT. Translation: CASSLSAGTGDEKLFF.

V and J are TRBV19 and TRBJ1-1; D not certain. V lost 6 bases and J lost 8, with 13 bases in between. There are 12 residues in the CDR3. The V gene's germline CDR1 is LNHDA and CDR2 SQIVND (reference sequence). The CDR3 sequence is CASSVDIGEAFF. DNA of the CDR3: TGTGCCAGTAGCGTGGATATCGGGGAAGCTTTCTTT.

This clone was counted a single time. The chain combines TRBV28 with TRBJ1-4; D may be TRBD1 (5 bases). V lost 6 bases and J 7 bases, leaving 18 bases between the germline ends. Germline V lookup: CDR1 MDHEN, CDR2 SYDVKM. The CDR3 loop spans 15 amino acids. CDR3 nucleotides: TGTGCCAGCAGCCCTAGAGTCGGGGGAGGTGAAAAACTGTTTTTT. Translating gives CASSPRVGGGEKLFF. The whole variable domain, remainder taken from reference TRBV28 and TRBJ1-4, is DVKVTQSSRYLVKRTGEKVFLECVQDMDHENMFWYRQDPGLGLRLIYFSYDVKMKEKGDIPEGYSVSREKKERFSLILESASTNQTSMYLCASSPRVGGGEKLFFGSGTQLSVL.

The gene calls are TRBV19 and TRBJ2-7, with D maybe TRBD1 (6 bases). Trimming removed 5 bases from V and 2 bases from J, with 19 bases in between. CDR1 is LNHDA and CDR2 is SQIVND in the germline V gene (reference sequence). The CDR3 loop spans 16 amino acids. The CDR3: CASSPRQGKGAYEQYF. CDR3 in DNA: TGTGCCAGTAGTCCCCGGCAGGGTAAGGGGGCCTACGAGCAGTACTTC. Based on the CDR3 plus reference TRBV19 and TRBJ2-7, the full variable domain is DGGITQSPKYLFRKEGQNVTLSCEQNLNHDAMYWYRQDPGQGLRLIYYSQIVNDFQKGDIAEGYSVSREKKESFPLTVTSAQKNPTAFYLCASSPRQGKGAYEQYFGPGTRLTVT.

The chain combines TRBV23-1 with TRBJ1-5; 11 bases are shared with TRBD1. TRBV23-1 is reported as an ORF; its role is uncertain. The CDR3 totals 17 residues. V shed 7 bases, J shed 2 bases, and the junction held 10 bases outside the gene matches. The CDR3 sequence: CASNRDRGTLGNQPQHF. CDR3 DNA: TGCGCCAGCAATCGGGACAGGGGGACGCTCGGCAATCAGCCCCAGCATTTT.

This chain links TRBV7-9 with TRBJ2-5, with 7 nucleotides matching TRBD2. Looked up from germline, CDR1 is SEHNR and CDR2 is FQNEAQ (reference sequence). This CDR3 is built from 15 residues. V shed 6 bases, J shed 11 bases, and the junction held 18 bases outside the gene matches. CDR3 residues: CASSLSTAGVREQYF. The CDR3, as DNA: TGTGCCAGCAGTCTGTCGACGGCGGGAGTACGGGAGCAGTACTTC.

This chain connects TRBV7-2 to TRBJ1-3; a weak D match, TRBD1 (6 bases). Germline values: CDR1 SGHTA, CDR2 FQGNSA. CDR3 length: 16 residues. V lost 5 bases to trimming and J lost 0 bases, with 14 bases between them. This CDR3 reads CASSPGGGSSGNTIYF. DNA for the CDR3: TGTGCCAGCAGCCCGGGGGGCGGAAGCTCTGGAAACACCATATATTTT.

Turning to this clone: This sample includes further DNA sequences coding for the same CDR3. V and J are TRBV27 and TRBJ2-5, with D maybe TRBD1 (5 bases). CDR1 is MNHEY, CDR2 SMNVEV, per germline (reference sequence). The CDR3 length is 14 residues. Trimming left V 0 bases short and J 5 bases short, with 10 bases between. In DNA, the CDR3 is TGTGCCAGCAGTTTATCCAGGGTGCTGGAGACCCAGTACTTC. This encodes CASSLSRVLETQYF.

CDR3 region: CASTPPGQGIKIYGYTF. The DNA for the CDR3 is TGTGCCAGCACCCCCCCGGGACAGGGTATTAAGATCTATGGCTACACCTTC. The rearrangement uses TRBV28 and TRBJ1-2; 9 bases are a match to TRBD1. This CDR3 comprises 17 residues. V shed 7 bases, J shed 4 bases, and the junction held 16 bases outside the gene matches. The V gene's germline CDR1 is MDHEN and CDR2 SYDVKM.

This clone appeared a single time. J is TRBJ2-7 and V is TRBV27; 7 bases align to TRBD1. Germline values: CDR1 MNHEY, CDR2 SMNVEV (reference sequence). This CDR3 spans 16 amino acids. V lost 5 bases to trimming and J lost 1 base; unmatched junction nucleotides: 11. The CDR3 loop is CASSARQGPSSYEQYF. The CDR3, as DNA: TGTGCCAGCAGTGCCAGACAGGGCCCCTCATCCTACGAGCAGTACTTC.